Sequencing of this T cell receptor (beta chain) was carried out in a study of cytomegalovirus exposure and HLA in healthy donors. Study outcomes and limitations: Reported results showed that the classifier diagnosed cytomegalovirus status with high specificity and sensitivity.

Germline V CDR1 and CDR2: LNHDA, SQIVND (reference sequence). V lost 3 bases and J 3 bases, leaving 12 bases between the germline ends. The CDR3 loop spans 15 amino acids. Among the donors, all were healthy bone marrow donors. Donors were nominally healthy when sampled, though unrecorded immune exposures were likely. With respect to this clone: The antigen is not known.

A multiplex PCR was run with 60 Vbeta primers and 13 Jbeta primers. Measured with immunoSEQ multiplex PCR; TCRdb has only the in-frame clones, and not every one. Listed are more than 45,000 clones; less than 20% falls within the top ten. The V call is TRBV19, the J call TRBJ2-1; TRBD2 is a possible D gene (6 bases). The source of this sequence is a male donor in good health and CMV-seronegative. The sequencing sample was made of PBMCs. The CDR3 DNA follows: TGTGCCAGTAGTATTGGGGCGGGGAACTACAATGAGCAGTTCTTC. Amino acids: CASSIGAGNYNEQFF.